This passage covers 22 T cell receptor beta chains from one sample sequenced in a study of T cell changes during pregnancy in multiple sclerosis. Clones were sequenced by immunoSEQ multiplex PCR, and TCRdb holds only the in-frame ones, with some missing. Here the sample spans approximately 63,000 clones, about nine tenths being singletons. The sequencing used peripheral blood, collected in the third trimester of pregnancy. The receptors originated from a female donor in good health, enrolled as a control in a pregnancy study.

V usage is TRBV7-6 and J usage is TRBJ2-4; D gene ambiguous. Trimming removed 2 bases from V and 4 bases from J, with 12 bases in between. The CDR3 consists of 15 residues. The V gene's germline CDR1 is SGHVS and CDR2 FNYEAQ. CDR3 sequence reads: CASSLTGFPKNIQYF. The CDR3 nucleotides read TGTGCCAGCAGCTTAACCGGTTTTCCGAAAAACATTCAGTACTTC.

The genes are TRBV6-5 and TRBJ2-7; D is ambiguous. Between the trimmed V and J ends, which lost 5 bases and 0 bases, there was a span of 8 bases. Germline V gene lookup returns CDR1 MNHEY and CDR2 SVGAGI. The CDR3 covers 13 residues. CDR3 sequence reads: CASSRYSSYEQYF. CDR3 coding DNA: TGTGCCAGCAGTCGGTACAGCTCCTACGAGCAGTACTTC.

DNA for the CDR3: TGTGCCAGCACCCCGGTAGGGGGAACTGGGGCCAACGTCCTGACTTTC. As protein: CASTPVGGTGANVLTF. This chain connects TRBV5-6 to TRBJ2-6; TRBD1 is a possible D gene (6 bases). Trimming stripped 6 bases from V and 2 bases from J, with 15 bases between. This CDR3 has 16 amino acids. Germline V gives CDR1 SGHDT, CDR2 YYEEEE.

The chain uses TRBV10-3 and TRBJ2-3; 8 bases are a match to TRBD2. V lost 6 bases to trimming and J lost 3 bases; unmatched junction nucleotides: 26. Germline V CDR1 and CDR2: ENHRY, SYGVKD. The CDR3 totals 21 residues. The CDR3 nucleotides read TGTGCCATCAGCCTGGGTATTCGAGCGGGAGTTGCCCCTCACCCTACAGATACGCAGTATTTT. Translating gives CAISLGIRAGVAPHPTDTQYF.

This chain connects TRBV9 to TRBJ2-1, with 12 bases fitting TRBD2. Germline CDR1 is SGDLS and CDR2 is YYNGEE. This CDR3 spans 16 amino acids. The V segment lost 3 bases and the J segment 4 bases; nucleotides outside the gene matches: 5. DNA of the CDR3: TGTGCCAGCAGCGGACTAGGACTAGCGGGGTACAATGAGCAGTTCTTC. Translated, it gives CASSGLGLAGYNEQFF.

DNA for the CDR3: TGCGCCAGCAGTGCCCCCGAGGGTGATGAGCAGTTCTTC. Its protein product is CASSAPEGDEQFF. The chain couples TRBV10-2 to TRBJ2-1; D may be TRBD2 (5 bases). Trimming stripped 4 bases from V and 8 bases from J, with 12 bases between. The CDR3 totals 13 residues. Germline CDR1 reads WSHSY; CDR2 reads SAAADI.

This chain connects TRBV5-1 to TRBJ2-5; D is perhaps TRBD1 (6 bases). The CDR3 spans 15 residues. Trimming pared 7 bases from V and 1 base from J, leaving 17 bases between. Germline CDR1 reads SGHRS; CDR2 reads YFSETQ. The CDR3 loop is CASRASGQFQETQYF. CDR3 coding DNA: TGCGCCAGCCGCGCGAGCGGACAGTTCCAAGAGACCCAGTACTTC.

This chain connects TRBV4-1 to TRBJ2-1; the D gene is possibly TRBD2 (6 bases). V was shortened by 3 bases and J by 9 bases, with 15 bases between the two germline ends. The CDR3 contains 14 residues. Looked up from germline, CDR1 is MGHRA and CDR2 is YSYEKL. The CDR3 protein is CASSHTLRGSEQFF. The CDR3 coding sequence is TGCGCCAGCAGCCACACCCTGCGGGGTAGTGAGCAGTTCTTC.

The rearrangement links TRBV5-1 to TRBJ2-7; 7 bases are shared with TRBD1. Germline values: CDR1 SGHRS, CDR2 YFSETQ. The CDR3 is 18 amino acids. J was trimmed by 3 bases and V by 0 bases; bases with no gene match: 15. The CDR3 sequence is CASSLGSSTGTVFYEQYF. CDR3 DNA sequence: TGCGCCAGCAGCTTGGGGTCTAGTACCGGGACAGTTTTCTACGAGCAGTACTTC.

The V call is TRBV19, the J call TRBJ2-7; 11 bases match TRBD1. CDR1 LNHDA and CDR2 SQIVND come from the germline V gene (reference sequence). Losses at the gene ends were 3 bases for V and 6 bases for J; bases not matched to a gene: 7. The CDR3 has 15 residues. The CDR3 sequence: CASSITGTGGREQYF. DNA for the CDR3: TGTGCCAGTAGTATTACAGGGACAGGGGGTCGCGAGCAGTACTTC.

V is TRBV10-3 and J is TRBJ2-7, with a tentative D call TRBD2 (7 bases). V dropped 5 bases and J dropped 7 bases, with 24 bases sitting between them. The CDR3 is 16 residues long. Germline V lookup: CDR1 ENHRY, CDR2 SYGVKD. For the CDR3, the DNA is TGTGCCATCAGTCGACCTACAGGGACTACATCCTCGGAGCAGTACTTC. Its translation: CAISRPTGTTSSEQYF.

Only one count was recorded for this clone. The chain links TRBV19 to TRBJ2-2; D uncertain. CDR1 is LNHDA, CDR2 SQIVND, per germline (reference sequence). With 3 bases removed from V and 2 bases from J, the gap between germline ends came to 4 bases. The CDR3 has 13 residues. The CDR3: CASSILNTGELFF. The CDR3 DNA follows: TGTGCCAGTAGTATCTTAAACACCGGGGAGCTGTTTTTT. The variable domain in full, completed from reference TRBV19 and TRBJ2-2, reads DGGITQSPKYLFRKEGQNVTLSCEQNLNHDAMYWYRQDPGQGLRLIYYSQIVNDFQKGDIAEGYSVSREKKESFPLTVTSAQKNPTAFYLCASSILNTGELFFGEGSRLTVL.

The rearrangement joins TRBV2 to TRBJ2-2; TRBD2 aligns across 7 bases. The length of the CDR3 is 15 residues. With 8 bases clipped from V and 4 bases from J, the junction kept 10 bases outside the gene matches. Germline V gene lookup returns CDR1 SNHLY and CDR2 FYNNEI. CDR3 residues: CASSGGRGLTGELFF. As DNA, the CDR3 is TGTGCCAGCTCTGGGGGGAGGGGCCTCACCGGGGAGCTGTTTTTT. The full variable domain, rest sourced from reference TRBV2 and TRBJ2-2, is EPEVTQTPSHQVTQMGQEVILRCVPISNHLYFYWYRQILGQKVEFLVSFYNNEISEKSEIFDDQFSVERPDGSNFTLKIRSTKLEDSAMYFCASSGGRGLTGELFFGEGSRLTVL.

The rearrangement links TRBV18 to TRBJ1-3; D ambiguous. This CDR3 contains 15 residues. CDR1 and CDR2 (germline): KGHSH, LQKENI. The V end lost 4 bases, the J end lost 0 bases, and 10 bases lay between the germline ends. Here the CDR3 DNA reads TGTGCCAGCTCACAAAACGGTATCTCTGGAAACACCATATATTTT. As protein: CASSQNGISGNTIYF. The variable domain in full, with the rest retrieved from reference TRBV18 and TRBJ1-3, is NAGVMQNPRHLVRRRGQEARLRCSPMKGHSHVYWYRQLPEEGLKFMVYLQKENIIDESGMPKERFSAEFPKEGPSILRIQQVVRGDSAAYFCASSQNGISGNTIYFGEGSWLTVV.

This sequence joins TRBV6-1 and TRBJ1-2; TRBD1 aligns across 10 bases. Germline CDR1 is MNHNS and CDR2 is SASEGT. Trimming at V came to 2 bases and at J to 8 bases, leaving 5 bases not matched to a gene. This CDR3 spans 14 amino acids. CDR3 nucleotides: TGTGCCAGCAGTGAAATAGGGACAGGGGCCGGCTACACCTTC. Amino acid sequence: CASSEIGTGAGYTF.

This clone was seen more than once but under ten times. CDR3 nucleotides: TGTGCCAGCAGCGTGAGAAGCATTTCTCCCAATGAGCAGTTCTTC. It translates to CASSVRSISPNEQFF. This chain connects TRBV9 to TRBJ2-1, with unresolved D. V was shortened by 2 bases and J by 6 bases, with 15 bases between the two germline ends. This CDR3 spans 15 amino acids. CDR1 is SGDLS, CDR2 YYNGEE, per germline.

This chain links TRBV19 with TRBJ2-2; weak D call: TRBD2 (6 bases). With 3 bases removed from V and 4 bases from J, the gap between germline ends came to 12 bases. The CDR3 spans 15 residues. CDR1 is LNHDA and CDR2 is SQIVND in the germline V gene (reference sequence). The CDR3 bases are TGTGCCAGTAGTATTAACCAGCGGGTCACCGGGGAGCTGTTTTTT. It specifies CASSINQRVTGELFF.

The chain couples TRBV9 to TRBJ2-2, with D hard to call. V lost 3 bases to trimming and J lost 6 bases, with 15 bases between them. This CDR3 is 15 amino acids long. Germline V gene lookup returns CDR1 SGDLS and CDR2 YYNGEE. Here the CDR3 DNA reads TGTGCCAGCAGCGACCTGGTCTCCGGGTCCGGGGAGCTGTTTTTT. This sequence encodes CASSDLVSGSGELFF.

This chain links TRBV6-1 with TRBJ2-7; D unresolved. CDR1 and CDR2 (germline): MNHNS, SASEGT. Trimming cost V 1 base and J 1 base, with 8 bases left between them. This CDR3 comprises 14 residues. CDR3 sequence (DNA): TGTGCCAGCAGTGAAGACGCACAGTCCTACGAGCAGTACTTC. Translation: CASSEDAQSYEQYF.

J is TRBJ1-1 and V is TRBV5-4; weak D call: TRBD1 (6 bases). The germline V and J ends were trimmed by 4 bases and 2 bases, with 6 bases remaining between them. CDR3 size: 12 residues. Looked up from germline, CDR1 is SGHNT and CDR2 is YYREEE (reference sequence). DNA of the CDR3: TGTGCCAGCAGCGGGGGCAACACTGAAGCTTTCTTT. Encoded protein: CASSGGNTEAFF.

This rearrangement joins TRBV19 to TRBJ1-1; D remains unclear. The length of the CDR3 is 15 residues. Trimming removed 7 bases at V and 0 bases at J, with 15 bases between. Germline lookup yields CDR1 LNHDA and CDR2 SQIVND (reference sequence). The CDR3 spells CASTRWESMNTEAFF. The CDR3 nucleotides are TGTGCCAGTACGAGGTGGGAGTCAATGAACACTGAAGCTTTCTTT.

The rearrangement uses TRBV27 and TRBJ1-2, with 7 bases matching TRBD1. With V trimmed by 5 bases and J by 6 bases, 6 bases remained unmatched. CDR3 length equals 13 residues. Germline values: CDR1 MNHEY, CDR2 SMNVEV (reference sequence). The DNA of the CDR3 is TGTGCCAGCAGTGTAGGGGGCTCCGATGGCTACACCTTC. Amino acid sequence: CASSVGGSDGYTF.